The 15 T cell receptor beta chains below all came from one sample that was sequenced in a study of Graves' ophthalmopathy and Graves' hyperthyroidism. Beta-chain TCR CDR3 regions were amplified from RNA transcripts. HTBI primers primed a first-round RT-PCR, and a second-round multiplex PCR followed. TCRdb fed the multiplex PCR reads into MiXCR, producing one record per CDR3 protein. The data contain a few hundred thousand distinct CDR3 sequences, about 40% of them singletons. The material sequenced was peripheral blood or thyroid tissue (not recorded which). These TCRs come from an adult man with Graves' hyperthyroidism.

This clonotype turned up a few times. The chain carries TRBV4-1 and TRBJ1-1; maybe TRBD1 (5 bases). V lost 0 bases and J 0 bases, leaving 8 bases between the germline ends. This CDR3 has 15 residues. Per the germline V gene, CDR1 is MGHRA and CDR2 is YSYEKL. In DNA form, the CDR3 reads TGCGCCAGCAGCCAAGATGGCAGGGTGAACACTGAAGCTTTCTTT. Translating gives CASSQDGRVNTEAFF.

The table lists this clonotype with many counts. The rearrangement joins TRBV19 to TRBJ1-1; TRBD1 agrees at 8 bases. The CDR3 spans 13 residues. Looked up from germline, CDR1 is LNHDA and CDR2 is SQIVND (reference sequence). V dropped 5 bases and J dropped 6; count of bases not matched to a gene: 5. The CDR3 region is CASSDRGVAEAFF. In DNA, the CDR3 is TGTGCCAGTAGTGACAGGGGAGTCGCTGAAGCTTTCTTT.

This clonotype was observed many times. Written as DNA, the CDR3 is TGTGCCAGCAGCCCAGGAGGACTAGCGGGATACGAGCAGTACTTC. Translating gives CASSPGGLAGYEQYF. The rearrangement uses TRBV5-6 and TRBJ2-7, with 12 positions matching TRBD2. The CDR3 sequence is 15 residues long. Trimming took 4 bases from V and 4 from J; bases not matched to a gene: 6. Germline V gene lookup returns CDR1 SGHDT and CDR2 YYEEEE.

The chain combines TRBV2 with TRBJ1-2; D ambiguous. Per germline, CDR1 SNHLY and CDR2 FYNNEI. The CDR3 loop spans 13 amino acids. Trimming left V 5 bases short and J 6 bases short, with 13 bases between. CDR3 residues: CASSTLAGDGYTF. The CDR3 nucleotides are TGTGCCAGCAGTACACTAGCGGGAGATGGCTACACCTTC.

This clonotype was observed at least ten times. In nucleotides, the CDR3 is TGTGCCAGCAGCCCTAGCGGGGGGCCGTACCAAGAGACCCAGTACTTC. Translation gives CASSPSGGPYQETQYF. J is TRBJ2-5 and V is TRBV7-9; TRBD2 agrees at 11 bases. Germline assignment: CDR1 SEHNR and CDR2 FQNEAQ (reference sequence). With V trimmed by 5 bases and J by 0 bases, 5 bases remained unmatched. CDR3 length: 16 residues.

Concerning this clonotype itself: Sequence at one end of the junction differs from germline and may be a read error. In DNA form, the CDR3 reads TGTGCCAGCAGCGCCCTGGACAGGGCAGGGGAGCTGTTTTTT. Amino acid sequence: CASSALDRAGELFF. The chain joins TRBV5-1 to TRBJ2-2; 8 nucleotides agree with TRBD1. CDR3 length equals 14 residues. Germline loops: CDR1 SGHRS, CDR2 YFSETQ.

The table lists this clonotype with many counts. The chain employs TRBV5-5 and TRBJ1-4; 7 nucleotides agree with TRBD1. Trimming removed 3 bases from V and 4 bases from J; junction bases left unmatched: 6. Germline V gives CDR1 SGHKS, CDR2 YYEKEE (reference sequence). The CDR3 runs to 15 residues. In DNA, the CDR3 is TGTGCCAGCAGCTCACAGACAGGGATTAATGAAAAACTGTTTTTT. Amino acid sequence: CASSSQTGINEKLFF.

This sequence joins TRBV7-2 and TRBJ1-2, with D maybe TRBD1 (5 bases). Germline lookup yields CDR1 SGHTA and CDR2 FQGNSA. V lost 5 bases and J lost 0, with 10 bases in between. The length of the CDR3 is 14 residues. CDR3 bases: TGTGCCAGCAGCATAGACAGAGCTAACTATGGCTACACCTTC. Residues: CASSIDRANYGYTF.

This clonotype appeared many times. This sequence joins TRBV6-1 and TRBJ1-2; D uncertain. Germline values: CDR1 MNHNS, CDR2 SASEGT. V lost 6 bases and J lost 0, with 5 bases in between. The CDR3 has 12 residues. CDR3 loop: CASRATNYGYTF. The DNA of the CDR3 is TGTGCCAGCAGGGCCACTAACTATGGCTACACCTTC.

V is TRBV5-4 and J is TRBJ1-1, with D uncertain. Trimming removed 7 bases at V and 4 bases at J, with 5 bases between. This CDR3 is built from 10 residues. CDR1 is SGHNT, CDR2 YYREEE, per germline (reference sequence). The CDR3 DNA sequence: TGTGCCAGCGGACTCACTGAAGCTTTCTTT. Encoded protein: CASGLTEAFF.

This chain uses TRBV7-9 with TRBJ2-2; perhaps TRBD2 as D (6 bases). Germline V CDR1 and CDR2: SEHNR, FQNEAQ (reference sequence). The CDR3 covers 15 residues. Trimming stripped 3 bases from V and 4 bases from J, with 12 bases between. CDR3 sequence reads: CASSLGLPSTGELFF. CDR3 sequence (DNA): TGTGCCAGCAGCTTGGGACTCCCGAGCACCGGGGAGCTGTTTTTT. The variable domain in full, with the rest retrieved from reference TRBV7-9 and TRBJ2-2, is DTGVSQNPRHKITKRGQNVTFRCDPISEHNRLYWYRQTLGQGPEFLTYFQNEAQLEKSRLLSDRFSAERPKGSFSTLEIQRTEQGDSAMYLCASSLGLPSTGELFFGEGSRLTVL.

As to this clonotype: Sequence at one end of the junction differs from germline and may be a read error. This chain connects TRBV7-3 to TRBJ2-5, with 12 nucleotides matching TRBD2. The CDR3 length is 16 residues. In germline, CDR1 is SGHTA, CDR2 FQGTGA. The CDR3 DNA reads as TGTGCCAGCAGCTATGGACTAGCGGGAATTCAAGGGACCCAGTACTTC. This codes for CASSYGLAGIQGTQYF.

This clonotype was detected a few times. At one end, the junction sequence differs from germline, possibly due to a read error. The V gene is TRBV7-3, the J gene TRBJ2-5; D is uncertain. The CDR3 runs to 17 residues. CDR1 is SGHTA, CDR2 FQGTGA, per germline. CDR3 residues: CASSPTPGRPLQETQYF. CDR3 DNA: TGCGCCAGCAGCCCCACTCCTGGACGGCCCCTCCAAGAGACCCAGTACTTC.

This clonotype occurred many times. The chain carries TRBV2 and TRBJ1-5; D not resolved. Germline CDR1 is SNHLY and CDR2 is FYNNEI. V dropped 3 bases and J dropped 10 bases, with 16 bases sitting between them. The CDR3 length is 14 residues. CDR3 in DNA: TGTGCCAGCAGTGATTTCGGGTCCATCGGACCCCAGCATTTT. Its protein is CASSDFGSIGPQHF.

This clonotype was seen a few times. The genes are TRBV10-3 and TRBJ2-5, with TRBD2 matching over 14 bases. This CDR3 has 16 amino acids. Germline CDR1 ENHRY, CDR2 SYGVKD. Trimming at V came to 4 bases and at J to 1 base, leaving 2 bases not matched to a gene. This chain's CDR3 is CAISAGTSGGQETQYF. The CDR3 region has the DNA TGTGCCATCAGTGCGGGGACTAGCGGGGGCCAAGAGACCCAGTACTTC.